This T cell receptor (beta chain) was recorded in a study of spatial heterogeneity in lung cancer. V lost 1 base and J 2 bases, leaving 6 bases between the germline ends. The CDR3 length is 13 residues. Germline V gene data show CDR1 as SGHRS and CDR2 as YFSETQ. Indicated time point: sample taken at primary tumor resection. Tumor, nontumor lung or frozen PBMC supplied whole RNA that was sequenced unsorted. Using its own MiXCR run on the 5' RACE reads, TCRdb lists one record per CDR3 protein. The table records about 38,000 distinct CDR3 sequences, 4% to 6% of them present only once. This sequence originates from a female donor with early-stage non-small cell lung cancer. Specimen: PBMCs, collected at surgery. The chain joins TRBV5-1 to TRBJ1-1; no clear D gene. In DNA form, the CDR3 reads TGCGCCAGCAGCTTGTTAGACAACACTGAAGCTTTCTTT. It translates to CASSLLDNTEAFF.